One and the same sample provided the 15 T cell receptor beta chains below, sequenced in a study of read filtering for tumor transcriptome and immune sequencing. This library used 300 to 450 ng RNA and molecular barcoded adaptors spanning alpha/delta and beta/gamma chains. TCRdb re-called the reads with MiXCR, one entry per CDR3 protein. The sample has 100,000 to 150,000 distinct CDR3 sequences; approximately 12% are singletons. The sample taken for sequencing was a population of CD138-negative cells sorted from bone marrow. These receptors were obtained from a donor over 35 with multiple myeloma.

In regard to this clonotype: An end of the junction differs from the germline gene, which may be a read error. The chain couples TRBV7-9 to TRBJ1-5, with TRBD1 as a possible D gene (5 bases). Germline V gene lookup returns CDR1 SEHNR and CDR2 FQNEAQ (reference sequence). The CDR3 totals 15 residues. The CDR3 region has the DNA TGTGCCAGCAGATTAGGGACGGATAGCAATCAGCCCCAGCATTTT. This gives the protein CASRLGTDSNQPQHF. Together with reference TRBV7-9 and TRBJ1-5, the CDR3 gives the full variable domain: DTGVSQNPRHKITKRGQNVTFRCDPISEHNRLYWYRQTLGQGPEFLTYFQNEAQLEKSRLLSDRFSAERPKGSFSTLEIQRTEQGDSAMYLCASRLGTDSNQPQHFGDGTRLSIL.

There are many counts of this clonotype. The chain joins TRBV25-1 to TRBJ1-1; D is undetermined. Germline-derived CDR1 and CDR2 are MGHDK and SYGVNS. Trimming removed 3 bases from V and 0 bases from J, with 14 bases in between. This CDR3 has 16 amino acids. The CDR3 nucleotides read TGTGCCAGCAGTGATCCCGGACGGGATATGAACACTGAAGCTTTCTTT. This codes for CASSDPGRDMNTEAFF.

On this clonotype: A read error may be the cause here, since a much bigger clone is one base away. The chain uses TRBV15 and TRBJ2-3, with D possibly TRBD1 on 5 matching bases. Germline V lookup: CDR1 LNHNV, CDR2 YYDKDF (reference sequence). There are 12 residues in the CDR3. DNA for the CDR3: TGTGACACCAGCAGGGTTGCAGATACGCAGTATTTT. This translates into CDTSRVADTQYF.

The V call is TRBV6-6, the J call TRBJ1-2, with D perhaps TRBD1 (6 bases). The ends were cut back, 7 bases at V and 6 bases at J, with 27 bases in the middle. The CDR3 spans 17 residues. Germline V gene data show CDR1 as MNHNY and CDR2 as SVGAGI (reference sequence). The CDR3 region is CASTTLAPAGALDGYTF. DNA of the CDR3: TGTGCCAGCACCACTCTCGCCCCGGCAGGGGCGTTGGATGGCTACACCTTC.

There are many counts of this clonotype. The CDR3 here is CSARVRSRTDTQYF. Written as DNA, the CDR3 is TGCAGTGCTAGGGTCCGGTCACGCACAGATACGCAGTATTTT. V usage is TRBV20-1 and J usage is TRBJ2-3, with D unclear. This CDR3 has 14 residues. V shed 3 bases and J shed 1 base, with 11 bases lying between them. Germline V gene data show CDR1 as DFQATT and CDR2 as SNEGSKA (reference sequence).

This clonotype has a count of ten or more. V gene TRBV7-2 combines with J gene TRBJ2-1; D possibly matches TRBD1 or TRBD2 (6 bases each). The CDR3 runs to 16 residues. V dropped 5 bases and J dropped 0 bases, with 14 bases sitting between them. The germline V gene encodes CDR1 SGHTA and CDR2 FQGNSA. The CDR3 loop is CASSKEGGVSYNEQFF. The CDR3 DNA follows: TGTGCCAGCAGCAAAGAGGGGGGCGTCTCCTACAATGAGCAGTTCTTC.

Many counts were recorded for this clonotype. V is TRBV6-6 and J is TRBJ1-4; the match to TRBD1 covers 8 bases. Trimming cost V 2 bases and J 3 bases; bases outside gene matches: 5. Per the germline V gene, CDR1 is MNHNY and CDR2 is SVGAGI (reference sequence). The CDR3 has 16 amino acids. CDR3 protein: CASSYTGQGSNEKLFF. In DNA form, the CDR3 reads TGTGCCAGCAGTTACACCGGACAGGGCTCTAATGAAAAACTGTTTTTT.

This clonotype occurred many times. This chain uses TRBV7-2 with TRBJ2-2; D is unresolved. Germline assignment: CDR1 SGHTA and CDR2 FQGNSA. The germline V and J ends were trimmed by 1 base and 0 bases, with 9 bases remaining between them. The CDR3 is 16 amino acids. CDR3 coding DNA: TGTGCCAGCAGCTTAGAGTTATATCCGAACACCGGGGAGCTGTTTTTT. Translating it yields CASSLELYPNTGELFF.

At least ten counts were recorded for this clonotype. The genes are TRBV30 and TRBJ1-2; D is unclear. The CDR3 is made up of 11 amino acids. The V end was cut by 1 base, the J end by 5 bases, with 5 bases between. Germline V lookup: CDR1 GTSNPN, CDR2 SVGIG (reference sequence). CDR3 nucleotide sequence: TGTGCCTGGAGTGAGGGATATGGCTACACCTTC. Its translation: CAWSEGYGYTF.

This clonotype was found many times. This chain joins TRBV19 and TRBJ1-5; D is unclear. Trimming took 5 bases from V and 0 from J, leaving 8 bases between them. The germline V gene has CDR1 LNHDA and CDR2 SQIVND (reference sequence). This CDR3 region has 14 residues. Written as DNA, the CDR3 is TGTGCCAGTAGTCGAAGTGTTAGCAATCAGCCCCAGCATTTT. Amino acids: CASSRSVSNQPQHF.

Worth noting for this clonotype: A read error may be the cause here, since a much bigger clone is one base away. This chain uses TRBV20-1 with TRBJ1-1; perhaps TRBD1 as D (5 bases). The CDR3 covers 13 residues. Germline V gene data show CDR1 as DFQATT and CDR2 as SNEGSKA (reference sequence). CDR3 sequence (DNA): TGCGGTGCCAGTATACAGGTGAACACTGAAGCTTTCTTT. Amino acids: CGASIQVNTEAFF.

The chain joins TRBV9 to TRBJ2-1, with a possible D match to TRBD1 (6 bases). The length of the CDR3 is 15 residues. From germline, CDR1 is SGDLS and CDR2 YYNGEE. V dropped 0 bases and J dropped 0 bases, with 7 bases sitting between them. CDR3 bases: TGTGCCAGCAGCGTAGAGGGGGACTCCTACAATGAGCAGTTCTTC. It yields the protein CASSVEGDSYNEQFF.

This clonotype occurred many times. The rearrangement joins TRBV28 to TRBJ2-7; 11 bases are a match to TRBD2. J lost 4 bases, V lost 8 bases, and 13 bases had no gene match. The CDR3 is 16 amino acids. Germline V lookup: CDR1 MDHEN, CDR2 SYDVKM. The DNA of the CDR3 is TGTGCCAGCCAAATAGCGGGAGGGCGACCTACTTACGAGCAGTACTTC. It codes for CASQIAGGRPTYEQYF.

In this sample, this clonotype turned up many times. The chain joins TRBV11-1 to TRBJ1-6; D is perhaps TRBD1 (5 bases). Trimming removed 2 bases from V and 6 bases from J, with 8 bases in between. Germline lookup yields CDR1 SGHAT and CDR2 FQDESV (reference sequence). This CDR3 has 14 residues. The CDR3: CASSLTRANSPLHF. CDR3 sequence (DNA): TGTGCCAGCAGCTTAACCAGGGCTAATTCACCCCTCCACTTT.

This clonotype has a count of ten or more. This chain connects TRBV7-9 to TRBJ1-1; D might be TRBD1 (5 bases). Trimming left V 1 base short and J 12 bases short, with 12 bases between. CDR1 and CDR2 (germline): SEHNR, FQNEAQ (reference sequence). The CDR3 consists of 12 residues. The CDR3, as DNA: TGTGCCAGCAGCTTAGTTGAAAAGGGACCTTTCTTT. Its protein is CASSLVEKGPFF.